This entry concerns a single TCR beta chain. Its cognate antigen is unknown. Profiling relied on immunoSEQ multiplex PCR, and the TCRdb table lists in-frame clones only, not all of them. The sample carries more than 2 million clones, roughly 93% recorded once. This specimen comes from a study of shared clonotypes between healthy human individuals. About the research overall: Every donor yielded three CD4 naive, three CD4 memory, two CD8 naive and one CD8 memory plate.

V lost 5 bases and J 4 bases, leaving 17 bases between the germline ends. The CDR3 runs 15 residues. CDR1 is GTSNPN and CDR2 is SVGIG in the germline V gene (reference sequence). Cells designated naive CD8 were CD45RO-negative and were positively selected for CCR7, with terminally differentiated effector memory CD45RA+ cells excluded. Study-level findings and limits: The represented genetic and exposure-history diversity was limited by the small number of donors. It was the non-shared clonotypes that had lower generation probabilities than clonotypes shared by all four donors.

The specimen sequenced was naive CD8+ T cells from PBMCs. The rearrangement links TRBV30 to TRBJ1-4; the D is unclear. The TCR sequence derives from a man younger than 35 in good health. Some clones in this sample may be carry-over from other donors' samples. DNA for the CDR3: TGTGCCTGGCAACCTCTGGACGAGGGTAATGAAAAACTGTTTTTT. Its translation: CAWQPLDEGNEKLFF.